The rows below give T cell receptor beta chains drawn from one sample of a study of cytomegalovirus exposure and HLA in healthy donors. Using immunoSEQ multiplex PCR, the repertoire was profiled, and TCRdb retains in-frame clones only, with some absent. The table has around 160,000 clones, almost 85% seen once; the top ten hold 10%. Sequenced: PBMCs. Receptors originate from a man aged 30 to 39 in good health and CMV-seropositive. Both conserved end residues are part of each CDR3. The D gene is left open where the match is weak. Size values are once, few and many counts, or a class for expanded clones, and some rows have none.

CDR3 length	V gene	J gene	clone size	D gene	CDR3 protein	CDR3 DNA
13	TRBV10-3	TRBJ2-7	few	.	CAISESPGYEQYF	TGTGCCATCAGTGAGTCCCCCGGCTACGAGCAGTACTTC
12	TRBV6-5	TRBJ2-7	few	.	CASSADMYEQYF	TGTGCCAGCAGTGCCGACATGTACGAGCAGTACTTC
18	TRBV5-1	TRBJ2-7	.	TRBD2	CASSFRLAGPSSSYEQYF	TGCGCCAGCAGCTTCCGACTAGCGGGGCCCTCTAGCTCCTACGAGCAGTACTTC
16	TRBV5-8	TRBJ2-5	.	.	CASSQPDSYPWETQYF	TGTGCCAGCAGCCAGCCCGACAGTTATCCATGGGAGACCCAGTACTTC
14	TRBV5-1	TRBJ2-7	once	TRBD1	CASSLQGAGYEQYF	TGCGCCAGCAGCTTACAGGGGGCTGGGTACGAGCAGTACTTC
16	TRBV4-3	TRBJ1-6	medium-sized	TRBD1	CASSQATGSGGTPLHF	TGCGCCAGCAGCCAGGCGACAGGGAGCGGGGGGACACCCCTCCACTTT
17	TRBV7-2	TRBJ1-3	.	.	CASSLVDRFPSGNTIYF	TGTGCCAGCAGCTTAGTCGACAGGTTCCCCTCTGGAAACACCATATATTTT
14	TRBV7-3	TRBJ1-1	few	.	CASSPRGSDTEAFF	TGTGCCAGCAGCCCCCGGGGATCAGACACTGAAGCTTTCTTT
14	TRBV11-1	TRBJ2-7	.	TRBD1	CASSPWTGDYEQYF	TGTGCCAGCAGCCCATGGACAGGGGACTACGAGCAGTACTTC
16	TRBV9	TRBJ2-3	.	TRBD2	CASSVVPSGGADTQYF	TGTGCCAGCAGCGTAGTACCTAGCGGGGGGGCAGATACGCAGTATTTT
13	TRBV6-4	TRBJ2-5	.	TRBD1	CASSVDRDETQYF	TGTGCCAGCAGTGTGGACAGGGACGAGACCCAGTACTTC
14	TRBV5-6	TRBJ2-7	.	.	CASSFQGTPYEQYF	TGTGCCAGCAGCTTCCAGGGGACACCCTACGAGCAGTACTTC
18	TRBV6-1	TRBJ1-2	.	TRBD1	CASSVGTGGYPDNYGYTF	TGTGCCAGCAGTGTCGGGACAGGGGGGTACCCCGATAACTATGGCTACACCTTC
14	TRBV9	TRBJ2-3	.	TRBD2	CASSQREMGDTQYF	TGTGCCAGCTCTCAGCGGGAGATGGGAGATACGCAGTATTTT
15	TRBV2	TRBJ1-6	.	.	CASSDVTWANSPLHF	TGTGCCAGCAGTGATGTCACCTGGGCTAATTCACCCCTCCACTTT
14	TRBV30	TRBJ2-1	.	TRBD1	CAWSGDRAYNEQFF	TGTGCCTGGAGTGGGGACAGGGCTTACAATGAGCAGTTCTTC
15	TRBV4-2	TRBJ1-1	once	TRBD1	CASSQYRGRDTEAFF	TGTGCCAGCAGCCAGTACAGGGGTAGGGACACTGAAGCTTTCTTT
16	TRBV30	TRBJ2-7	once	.	CAWSAPVRTALAEQYF	TGTGCCTGGAGTGCCCCCGTCAGGACAGCCCTAGCCGAGCAGTACTTC
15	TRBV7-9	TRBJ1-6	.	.	CASSTEDTYSSPLHF	TGTGCCAGCAGCACTGAGGACACCTACAGTTCACCCCTCCACTTT
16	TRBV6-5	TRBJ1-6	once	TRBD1	CASSYSPGGADSPLHF	TGTGCCAGCAGTTACTCGCCAGGGGGCGCAGATTCACCCCTCCACTTT
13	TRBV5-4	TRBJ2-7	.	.	CASSLREGGEQYF	TGTGCCAGCAGCTTGAGGGAGGGGGGCGAGCAGTACTTC
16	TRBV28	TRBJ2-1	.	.	CASSLLPMSSYNEQFF	TGTGCCAGCAGTCTTTTGCCGATGAGCTCCTACAATGAGCAGTTCTTC
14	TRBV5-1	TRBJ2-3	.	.	CASRAAGLPDTQYF	TGCGCCAGCAGGGCGGCAGGACTGCCAGATACGCAGTATTTT
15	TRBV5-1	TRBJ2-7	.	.	CASSLDVGGSYEQYF	TGCGCCAGCAGCTTGGATGTGGGGGGTTCCTACGAGCAGTACTTC
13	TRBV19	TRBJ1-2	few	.	CASRPDSNYGYTF	TGTGCCAGTAGGCCAGACAGTAACTATGGCTACACCTTC
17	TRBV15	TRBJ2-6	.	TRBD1	CATSPDGYRGGANVLTF	TGTGCCACCAGCCCAGATGGGTACAGGGGCGGGGCCAACGTCCTGACTTTC
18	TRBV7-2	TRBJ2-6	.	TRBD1	CASSLIRQGIPGANVLTF	TGTGCCAGCAGCCTCATTAGACAGGGGATTCCTGGGGCCAACGTCCTGACTTTC
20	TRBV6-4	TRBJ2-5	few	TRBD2	CASSDPYRPPAGASQETQYF	TGTGCCAGCAGTGACCCCTACCGTCCTCCAGCGGGAGCATCCCAAGAGACCCAGTACTTC
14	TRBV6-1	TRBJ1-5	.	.	CASSRDPGDQPQHF	TGTGCCAGCAGTCGGGACCCGGGGGATCAGCCCCAGCATTTT
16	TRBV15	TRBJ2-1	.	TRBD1	CATSGLGTGSYNEQFF	TGTGCCACCAGCGGGCTTGGGACAGGGTCCTACAATGAGCAGTTCTTC
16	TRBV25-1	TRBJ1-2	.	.	CASSELKGSLSGGYTF	TGTGCCAGCAGTGAATTAAAAGGGTCCCTTTCGGGAGGCTACACCTTC
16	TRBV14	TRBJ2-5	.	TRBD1	CASSHAWTGHQETQYF	TGTGCCAGCAGCCATGCCTGGACAGGGCACCAAGAGACCCAGTACTTC
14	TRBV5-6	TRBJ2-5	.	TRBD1	CASSPDRAQETQYF	TGTGCCAGCAGCCCGGACAGGGCTCAAGAGACCCAGTACTTC
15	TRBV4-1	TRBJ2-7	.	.	CASSREAFLSYEQYF	TGCGCCAGCAGCCGTGAGGCCTTTCTCTCCTACGAGCAGTACTTC
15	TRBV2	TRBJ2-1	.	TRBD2	CASRIAGGPYNEQFF	TGTGCCAGCAGGATAGCGGGAGGGCCCTACAATGAGCAGTTCTTC
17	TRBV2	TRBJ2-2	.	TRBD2	CASSDAGGFANTGELFF	TGTGCCAGCAGTGATGCGGGAGGCTTCGCGAACACCGGGGAGCTGTTTTTT
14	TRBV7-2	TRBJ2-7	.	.	CASSSPTKPERQYF	TGTGCCAGCAGCTCCCCAACGAAGCCGGAGCGGCAGTACTTC
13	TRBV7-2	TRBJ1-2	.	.	CASSSSVVGVGTF	.
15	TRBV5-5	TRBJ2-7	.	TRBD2	CASSQGTSASYEQYF	TGTGCCAGCAGCCAAGGGACTAGCGCCTCCTACGAGCAGTACTTC
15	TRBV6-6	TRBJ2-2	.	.	CASTKRLGSTGELFF	TGTGCCAGCACCAAGAGACTAGGATCCACCGGGGAGCTGTTTTTT
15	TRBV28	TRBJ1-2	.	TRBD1	CASSPYRGRAYGYTF	TGTGCCAGCAGTCCATACAGGGGGCGGGCCTATGGCTACACCTTC
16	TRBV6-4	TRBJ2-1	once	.	CASSHGGRFTYNEQFF	TGTGCCAGCAGCCACGGGGGTCGGTTTACCTACAATGAGCAGTTCTTC
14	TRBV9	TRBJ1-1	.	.	CASSDSHLNTEAFF	TGTGCCAGCAGCGACTCCCACTTGAACACTGAAGCTTTCTTT
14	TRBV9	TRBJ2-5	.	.	CASSPRSSDETQYF	TGTGCCAGCAGCCCCCGGTCTAGCGACGAGACCCAGTACTTC
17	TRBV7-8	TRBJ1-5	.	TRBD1	CASSFHPGQGASQPQHF	TGTGCCAGCAGCTTCCACCCGGGACAGGGGGCCTCTCAGCCCCAGCATTTT